The source of this T cell receptor (beta chain) is a study of blood T cell repertoires in COVID-19 (dated by TCRdb to 2018 to 2020). Turning to the overall study: Samples from collaborators originated in the United States, Italy and Spain and spanned both the acute and convalescent phases of COVID-19. The prospective study material was composed of cDNA or gDNA derived from T cells, B-cell-depleted T cells, or PBMCs. Subjects who had been exposed to COVID-19, were actively infected with it, or had recovered from it provided the deeply sampled blood TCRbeta repertoires that made up the dataset. The repertoires were released in a freely available public database meant as a resource for research on the immune response to SARS-CoV-2. The samples were drawn from the first 160 participants of the ongoing ImmuneRACE study and from 1,254 subjects provided by 6 global collaborators. The sample metadata nearly always contained a de-identified subject ID, COVID-19 status, age in years and sex. Where available, HLA class I and class II types were taken from metadata supplied by the sample provider and were not determined by assay-based typing. Results and caveats for the whole study, not just this receptor: How much clinical and demographic metadata was included differed by source and by participant, and the metadata was provided uncurated.

TCRbeta CDR3 regions were amplified from genomic DNA using the immunoSEQ Assay, a bias-controlled multiplex PCR. In the original analysis: Within the assay, amplification of reference gene primers was used to estimate how many nucleated cells each sample contained. Sequence reads were collapsed and filtered to measure the absolute abundance of every unique TCRbeta CDR3 rearrangement. For each sample, productive Simpson clonality was calculated as the square root of Simpson's diversity index across productive rearrangements. TCRdb obtained this table from immuneACCESS and retained in-frame rearrangements with V and J assigned. These tables miss some clones; where compared with another copy, unresolved V genes account for less than half of the shortfall, and the remainder is unexplained. For V, J and clone size, that table is used; D and trimming come from the DNA. Counted in this sample were about 72,000 clones; 88% of them appeared once. The ten largest clones take up around 30% of the sample.

The collaborating institutions used their own protocols to collect whole blood in K2EDTA tubes. For TCRbeta analysis, collaborators shipped samples in one of three forms: frozen whole blood, isolated PBMCs, or DNA extracted from either of those sample types. Turning to this clone: The clone's antigen remains unknown. Base qualities are not provided; no much larger clone lies one nucleotide away.

The CDR3 holds 12 amino acids from the cysteine to the phenylalanine. The read is trimmed to its CDR3 DNA, 36 bases read in frame from base 1. This TCR came from a man in his fifties or sixties with acute or convalescent COVID-19. The chain was built from TRBV21-1 and TRBJ1-2; the D call TRBD1 from the table was never checked on the DNA. TRBV21-1 is termed a pseudogene. The sequenced sample was peripheral blood. The nucleotide sequence reads as follows: TGTGCCAGCCCAAGACAGGATGATGGCTACACCTTC. This gives the protein CASPRQDDGYTF.